One sample yielded the 30 T cell receptor beta chains listed below, sequenced in a study of PD-L1 blockade in urothelial cancer. Only in-frame clones appear in the TCRdb table, and some are missing; sequencing was by immunoSEQ multiplex PCR. The profile shows 100,000 to 150,000 clones, approximately 85% of them singletons. Time point noted: peripheral blood 6 weeks after treatment start. The specimen comprised PBMCs, sampled around atezolizumab (anti-PD-L1) treatment. The source is a man in his fifties with urothelial cancer.

The V and J genes are TRBV7-9 and TRBJ1-2; 11 bases are a match to TRBD1. The CDR3 loop spans 16 amino acids. Germline assignment: CDR1 SEHNR and CDR2 FQNEAQ (reference sequence). With 1 base clipped from V and 3 bases from J, the junction kept 4 bases outside the gene matches. The CDR3 DNA is TGTGCCAGCAGCTTAGGACCGGGACAGGGGGACTATGGCTACACCTTC. It codes for CASSLGPGQGDYGYTF. The entire variable domain, with the rest obtained from reference TRBV7-9 and TRBJ1-2, is as follows: DTGVSQNPRHKITKRGQNVTFRCDPISEHNRLYWYRQTLGQGPEFLTYFQNEAQLEKSRLLSDRFSAERPKGSFSTLEIQRTEQGDSAMYLCASSLGPGQGDYGYTFGSGTRLTVV.

This clone has a single count. The chain joins TRBV7-2 to TRBJ2-7; tentative D call: TRBD2 (5 bases). In germline, CDR1 is SGHTA, CDR2 FQGNSA. This CDR3 has 14 amino acids. V lost 5 bases to trimming and J lost 3 bases, with 14 bases between them. CDR3 sequence: CASSPRYGGYEQYF. For the CDR3, the DNA is TGTGCCAGCAGCCCGCGGTATGGAGGCTACGAGCAGTACTTC.

The V gene is TRBV7-3, the J gene TRBJ2-2; 7 nucleotides align to TRBD1. The CDR3 sequence is 15 residues long. CDR1 and CDR2 from the germline V gene are SGHTA and FQGTGA. The ends lost 3 bases at V and 2 bases at J; junction bases unmatched: 3. The CDR3 region is CASSLTGSNTGELFF. The CDR3 DNA is TGTGCCAGCAGCTTGACAGGGAGTAACACCGGGGAGCTGTTTTTT.

The chain employs TRBV4-2 and TRBJ2-1; a possible D gene is TRBD2 (6 bases). Germline lookup yields CDR1 LGHNA and CDR2 YNFKEQ. The V gene lost 0 bases and the J gene lost 4 bases, with 16 bases spanning the gap. This CDR3 comprises 17 residues. The CDR3 here is CASSQEGGGANYNEQFF. In DNA, the CDR3 is TGTGCCAGCAGCCAAGAGGGCGGAGGGGCTAATTACAATGAGCAGTTCTTC.

V is TRBV6-6 and J is TRBJ1-5; 8 bases agree with TRBD1. Germline V gene data show CDR1 as MNHNY and CDR2 as SVGAGI (reference sequence). V was clipped by 4 bases and J by 5 bases; unmatched bases: 10. The CDR3 totals 16 residues. This CDR3 is CASSSLGGTGYQPQHF. The CDR3 DNA follows: TGTGCCAGCAGTTCCCTGGGAGGGACAGGCTATCAGCCCCAGCATTTT.

V is TRBV19 and J is TRBJ1-2, with a possible D match to TRBD1 (5 bases). The germline CDR1 and CDR2 sequences are LNHDA and SQIVND (reference sequence). Between the trimmed V and J ends, which lost 5 bases and 6 bases, there was a span of 16 bases. CDR3 length equals 14 residues. The CDR3 coding sequence is TGTGCCAGTAGTGGCCGGCAGGGTGTCCATGGCTACACCTTC. It codes for CASSGRQGVHGYTF.

The chain links TRBV11-2 to TRBJ2-7; weak D call: TRBD1 (6 bases). The germline V gene encodes CDR1 SGHAT and CDR2 FQNNGV. The CDR3 loop spans 12 amino acids. V dropped 6 bases and J dropped 6 bases, with 12 bases sitting between them. The CDR3 DNA is TGTGCCAGCAGTAACAGGGTCGGCGAGCAGTACTTC. It codes for CASSNRVGEQYF.

V gene TRBV5-4 combines with J gene TRBJ2-3, with TRBD2 as a possible D gene (5 bases). Looked up from germline, CDR1 is SGHNT and CDR2 is YYREEE (reference sequence). V lost 0 bases to trimming and J lost 2 bases, with 10 bases between them. The CDR3 extends over 15 amino acids. CDR3 sequence: CASSLGLTDTDTQYF. The CDR3, as DNA: TGTGCCAGCAGCTTGGGACTAACGGACACAGATACGCAGTATTTT.

The genes are TRBV30 and TRBJ1-6; 8 bases are shared with TRBD1. Germline loops: CDR1 GTSNPN, CDR2 SVGIG (reference sequence). The CDR3 has 13 residues. CDR3 in amino acids: CVCRDRRNSPLHF. Here the CDR3 DNA reads TGTGTCTGCCGGGACAGGAGAAATTCACCCCTCCACTTT.

This sequence joins TRBV28 and TRBJ2-5, with 13 bases lining up with TRBD2. Germline V lookup: CDR1 MDHEN, CDR2 SYDVKM. The CDR3 loop spans 18 amino acids. The trim removed 4 bases at V and 4 bases at J, leaving 12 bases unmatched. CDR3 sequence: CASSSPATSGRIRETQYF. The DNA for the CDR3 is TGTGCCAGCAGTTCCCCCGCGACTAGCGGGAGGATAAGAGAGACCCAGTACTTC.

CDR3 residues: CAWSVKGLNTEAFF. CDR3 bases: TGTGCCTGGAGTGTAAAGGGGCTGAACACTGAAGCTTTCTTT. This chain connects TRBV30 to TRBJ1-1, with D possibly being TRBD1 (5 bases). With 0 bases removed from V and 0 bases from J, the gap between germline ends came to 8 bases. The CDR3 runs to 14 residues. The germline V gene has CDR1 GTSNPN and CDR2 SVGIG (reference sequence).

V gene TRBV7-9 combines with J gene TRBJ2-1; TRBD2 aligns across 8 bases. This CDR3 contains 14 residues. The V segment lost 2 bases and the J segment 9 bases; nucleotides outside the gene matches: 6. Per germline, CDR1 SEHNR and CDR2 FQNEAQ (reference sequence). The CDR3 DNA reads as TGTGCCAGCAGCTTAAAGCGGGAGTTTTCTGAGCAGTTCTTC. Its translation is CASSLKREFSEQFF.

This clone was observed a single time. The chain links TRBV5-4 to TRBJ2-5, with 7 positions matching TRBD2. The CDR3 runs to 13 residues. Trimming took 0 bases from V and 4 from J; bases not matched to a gene: 0. Germline CDR1 reads SGHNT; CDR2 reads YYREEE (reference sequence). CDR3 DNA: TGTGCCAGCAGCTTGGGGGGGGGAGAGACCCAGTACTTC. It yields the protein CASSLGGGETQYF.

This sequence joins TRBV15 and TRBJ2-3; 7 nucleotides line up with TRBD2. CDR3 length equals 14 residues. In germline, CDR1 is LNHNV, CDR2 YYDKDF (reference sequence). With 5 bases clipped from V and 5 bases from J, the junction kept 7 bases outside the gene matches. The DNA for the CDR3 is TGTGCCACCAGCGCGGCGGGAGATCGAGATACGCAGTATTTT. Translating gives CATSAAGDRDTQYF.

This clone was observed once. The chain recombines TRBV7-2 with TRBJ2-5; D not resolved. V was trimmed by 2 bases and J by 0 bases, leaving 7 bases between them. In germline, CDR1 is SGHTA, CDR2 FQGNSA. The CDR3 is 14 residues long. In DNA form, the CDR3 reads TGTGCCAGCAGCTTACAGGCTTACCAAGAGACCCAGTACTTC. This codes for CASSLQAYQETQYF.

This chain joins TRBV5-4 and TRBJ1-1, with D unclear. Germline V lookup: CDR1 SGHNT, CDR2 YYREEE (reference sequence). This CDR3 contains 15 residues. Trimming left V 0 bases short and J 1 base short, with 10 bases between. The CDR3 DNA reads as TGTGCCAGCAGCTTGGACGGGGAGACGAACACTGAAGCTTTCTTT. Translated, it gives CASSLDGETNTEAFF.

This clone was observed a single time. This chain uses TRBV18 with TRBJ2-3; 11 nucleotides agree with TRBD2. From germline, CDR1 is KGHSH and CDR2 LQKENI. Unmatched junction bases numbered 3, after V lost 5 bases and J lost 2 bases. The CDR3 sequence is 15 residues long. For the CDR3, the DNA is TGTGCCAGCTCAGAGGGACTAGCGGACACAGATACGCAGTATTTT. Its translation is CASSEGLADTDTQYF.

The chain links TRBV30 to TRBJ2-7; TRBD1 matches at 9 bases. Trimming removed 2 bases from V and 2 bases from J; junction bases left unmatched: 13. The CDR3 consists of 17 residues. In germline, CDR1 is GTSNPN, CDR2 SVGIG (reference sequence). The CDR3 here is CAWSRFSGTGRAYEQYF. The CDR3 DNA sequence: TGTGCCTGGAGTCGTTTCAGCGGGACAGGGAGGGCCTACGAGCAGTACTTC.

The chain has TRBV9 and TRBJ2-1, with TRBD1 as a possible D gene (5 bases). The CDR3 extends over 14 amino acids. With 3 bases removed from V and 9 bases from J, the gap between germline ends came to 16 bases. Germline V gene lookup returns CDR1 SGDLS and CDR2 YYNGEE. The CDR3 region has the DNA TGTGCCAGCAGCGCTAGGGGAATAAGCATTGAGCAGTTCTTC. Translation: CASSARGISIEQFF.

In this sample, this clone turned up once. This sequence joins TRBV7-9 and TRBJ2-1; 12 bases are a match to TRBD2. This CDR3 region has 16 residues. Looked up from germline, CDR1 is SEHNR and CDR2 is FQNEAQ (reference sequence). V dropped 5 bases and J dropped 6; count of bases not matched to a gene: 8. CDR3 sequence (DNA): TGTGCCAGCAGCCCCGCGGCGGGACTAGCGGGCAATGAGCAGTTCTTC. Translation gives CASSPAAGLAGNEQFF.

V is TRBV2 and J is TRBJ2-1; TRBD2 aligns across 10 bases. The CDR3 covers 15 residues. V trimming: 1 base; J trimming: 7 bases; junction bases outside the gene matches: 4. Germline V gives CDR1 SNHLY, CDR2 FYNNEI. The CDR3 DNA is TGTGCCAGCAGTGAAGACGGACTAGCGGATAATGAGCAGTTCTTC. Amino acid sequence: CASSEDGLADNEQFF.

The chain has TRBV19 and TRBJ1-5, with unresolved D. The CDR3 has 15 amino acids. Germline V gene lookup returns CDR1 LNHDA and CDR2 SQIVND (reference sequence). Trimming removed 3 bases from V and 2 bases from J, with 11 bases in between. Here the CDR3 reads CASSIKGGGNQPQHF. The CDR3, as DNA: TGTGCCAGTAGTATCAAGGGCGGGGGCAATCAGCCCCAGCATTTT.

The J gene is TRBJ1-2, the V gene TRBV13, with 9 bases matching TRBD1. CDR1 is PRHDT, CDR2 FYEKMQ, per germline (reference sequence). CDR3 length: 14 amino acids. Trimming cost V 0 bases and J 8 bases; bases outside gene matches: 4. CDR3 nucleotides: TGTGCCAGCAGCTTAGGACAGGGGGCGCGAGGCTACACCTTC. Its protein product is CASSLGQGARGYTF. The entire variable domain, with the rest obtained from reference TRBV13 and TRBJ1-2, is as follows: AAGVIQSPRHLIKEKRETATLKCYPIPRHDTVYWYQQGPGQDPQFLISFYEKMQSDKGSIPDRFSAQQFSDYHSELNMSSLELGDSALYFCASSLGQGARGYTFGSGTRLTVV.

The chain links TRBV7-8 to TRBJ2-5; D gene ambiguous. Trimming removed 2 bases from V and 5 bases from J, with 3 bases in between. The CDR3 contains 11 residues. CDR1 is SGHVS, CDR2 FQNEAQ, per germline. In DNA form, the CDR3 reads TGTGCCAGCAGCTTAACTGAGACCCAGTACTTC. Its translation: CASSLTETQYF.

The CDR3 protein is CAISEFGQGNSPLHF. The CDR3 nucleotides are TGTGCCATCAGTGAATTCGGACAGGGCAATTCACCCCTCCACTTT. The chain couples TRBV10-3 to TRBJ1-6; 8 bases fit TRBD1. Unmatched junction bases numbered 5, after V lost 3 bases and J lost 7 bases. The CDR3 has 15 residues. Per germline, CDR1 ENHRY and CDR2 SYGVKD.

This chain joins TRBV5-1 and TRBJ2-1, with 15 bases aligning to TRBD2. Germline V CDR1 and CDR2: SGHRS, YFSETQ. V lost 4 bases and J lost 0; bases outside the gene matches: 8. This CDR3 has 19 amino acids. The chain's CDR3 is CASSGSPGLAGGSYNEQFF. The CDR3 DNA sequence: TGCGCCAGCAGCGGCTCACCGGGACTAGCGGGAGGCTCCTACAATGAGCAGTTCTTC.

The rearrangement uses TRBV29-1 and TRBJ2-1, with 8 bases lining up with TRBD1. CDR3 length: 12 residues. Germline CDR1 SQVTM, CDR2 ANQGSEA. Unmatched junction bases numbered 7, after V lost 6 bases and J lost 9 bases. CDR3 coding DNA: TGCAGCGTAGGACAGGGCGTCAGTGAGCAGTTCTTC. It encodes CSVGQGVSEQFF.

V gene TRBV11-2 combines with J gene TRBJ1-1; the D gene is possibly TRBD1 (5 bases). The V gene's germline CDR1 is SGHAT and CDR2 FQNNGV. The CDR3 sequence is 15 residues long. The V gene lost 2 bases and the J gene lost 1 base, with 11 bases spanning the gap. The CDR3 reads CASSLQGLGNTEAFF. The CDR3 bases are TGTGCCAGCAGCTTACAGGGATTGGGGAACACTGAAGCTTTCTTT. Full variable domain (outside the CDR3, taken from reference TRBV11-2 and TRBJ1-1): EAGVAQSPRYKIIEKRQSVAFWCNPISGHATLYWYQQILGQGPKLLIQFQNNGVVDDSQLPKDRFSAERLKGVDSTLKIQPAKLEDSAVYLCASSLQGLGNTEAFFGQGTRLTVV.

V and J are TRBV30 and TRBJ2-2; tentatively, D is TRBD1 (6 bases). Germline V lookup: CDR1 GTSNPN, CDR2 SVGIG (reference sequence). Trimming shortened V by 2 bases and J by 5 bases, and 9 bases separated the two germline ends. CDR3 size: 13 residues. The CDR3 DNA reads as TGTGCCTGGAGTCTTGACAGGACCGGGGAGCTGTTTTTT. Translated: CAWSLDRTGELFF.

This rearrangement joins TRBV27 to TRBJ1-3; D ambiguous. Germline assignment: CDR1 MNHEY and CDR2 SMNVEV (reference sequence). With 4 bases removed from V and 4 bases from J, the gap between germline ends came to 11 bases. The length of the CDR3 is 14 residues. CDR3 protein: CASSSFQAGNTIYF. CDR3 DNA: TGTGCCAGCAGTTCTTTTCAAGCGGGAAACACCATATATTTT.